This T cell receptor beta chain originates from a study of cytomegalovirus exposure and HLA in healthy donors. Overall study: Most donors, 70% to 85% of a few hundred genotyped, fell in the Caucasian-associated ancestry cluster. Points from the study as a whole: Among the sequence variants, a highly shared cluster was likely an artifact of sequencing. There were about 160 TCR beta chains listed as cytomegalovirus-associated. The study reported that TCR beta sequences accurately predicted HLA-A and HLA-B alleles in most subjects.

This CDR3 contains 17 residues. Trimming shortened V by 3 bases and J by 0 bases, and 12 bases separated the two germline ends. Germline V lookup: CDR1 PRHDT, CDR2 FYEKMQ (reference sequence). Comment on this clone: As yet, its antigen is unknown.

PCR primers comprised 60 Vbeta and 13 Jbeta primers. Here immunoSEQ multiplex PCR was the method, and the copy in TCRdb shows in-frame clones only, minus some. The sample totals more than 90,000 clones. The chain uses TRBV13 and TRBJ2-6; D not certain. The sequence was obtained from a man in his forties or fifties in good health and CMV-seropositive. Source material: PBMCs. The CDR3 is CASSLGRLRSGANVLTF. The CDR3 DNA is TGTGCCAGCAGCTTGGGCCGGCTCCGCTCTGGGGCCAACGTCCTGACTTTC.